This T cell receptor beta chain comes out of a study of CD8 T cells in ankylosing spondylitis. Remarks on this clonotype: Its antigen is unidentified.

Study-level points and caveats: For ankylosing spondylitis blood, a TCR beta motif of under ten highly homologous variants appeared characteristic.

The CDR3 length is 16 residues. V lost 0 bases and J lost 5; bases outside the gene matches: 6. Germline CDR1 reads LNHNV; CDR2 reads YYDKDF (reference sequence). Each TCR beta library was made by quantitative 5'-RACE that incorporated molecular barcodes. One entry per CDR3 protein results from TCRdb running MiXCR on the 5' RACE reads. Of about 390,000 distinct CDR3 sequences in the sample, around 20% were seen once. This TCR was sampled from a male donor with ankylosing spondylitis. This rearrangement joins TRBV15 to TRBJ2-1, with TRBD2 matching over 8 bases. Sequencing was carried out using blood, either unsorted or a sorted T cell fraction (not recorded which). DNA of the CDR3: TGTGCCACCAGCAGAGATCATACGGGAGGGAACAATGAGCAGTTCTTC. Amino acids: CATSRDHTGGNNEQFF.